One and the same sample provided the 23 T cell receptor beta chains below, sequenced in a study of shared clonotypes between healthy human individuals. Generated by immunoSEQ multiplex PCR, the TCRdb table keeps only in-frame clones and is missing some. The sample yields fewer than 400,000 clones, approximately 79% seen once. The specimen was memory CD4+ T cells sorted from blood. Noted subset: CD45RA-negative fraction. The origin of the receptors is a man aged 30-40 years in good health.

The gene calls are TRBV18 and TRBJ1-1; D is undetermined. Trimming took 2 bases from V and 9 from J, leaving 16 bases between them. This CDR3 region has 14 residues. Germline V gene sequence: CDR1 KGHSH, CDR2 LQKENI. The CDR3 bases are TGTGCCAGCTCACCAGAGATGTTTGGAGCGAAAGCTTTCTTT. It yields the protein CASSPEMFGAKAFF.

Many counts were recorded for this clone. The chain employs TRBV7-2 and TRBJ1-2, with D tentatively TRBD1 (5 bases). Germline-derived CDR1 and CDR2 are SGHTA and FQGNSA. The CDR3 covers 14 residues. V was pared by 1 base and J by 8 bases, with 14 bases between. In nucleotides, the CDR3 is TGTGCCAGCAGCTTAGGGGGGGACCGTAGGGGCTACACCTTC. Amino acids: CASSLGGDRRGYTF.

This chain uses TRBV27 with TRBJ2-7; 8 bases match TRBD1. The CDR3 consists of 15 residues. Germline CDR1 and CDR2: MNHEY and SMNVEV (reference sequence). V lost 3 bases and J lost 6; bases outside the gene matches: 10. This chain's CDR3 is CASSFTGRGPVEQYF. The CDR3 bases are TGTGCCAGCAGTTTCACGGGCAGGGGGCCGGTCGAGCAGTACTTC.

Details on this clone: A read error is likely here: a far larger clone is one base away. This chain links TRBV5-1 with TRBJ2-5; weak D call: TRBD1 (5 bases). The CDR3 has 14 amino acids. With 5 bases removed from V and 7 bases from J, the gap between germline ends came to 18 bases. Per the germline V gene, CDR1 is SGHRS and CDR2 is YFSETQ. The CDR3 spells CASSSAGSLGTQYF. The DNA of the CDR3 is TGCGCCAGCAGTTCGGCAGGGTCCCTAGGGACCCAGTACTTC.

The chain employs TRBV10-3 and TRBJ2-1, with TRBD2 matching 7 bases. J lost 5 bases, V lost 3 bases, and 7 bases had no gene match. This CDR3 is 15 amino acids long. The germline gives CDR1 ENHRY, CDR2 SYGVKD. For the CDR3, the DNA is TGTGCCATCAGTGACGGGGGACTACCTAACAATGAGCAGTTCTTC. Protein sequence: CAISDGGLPNNEQFF.

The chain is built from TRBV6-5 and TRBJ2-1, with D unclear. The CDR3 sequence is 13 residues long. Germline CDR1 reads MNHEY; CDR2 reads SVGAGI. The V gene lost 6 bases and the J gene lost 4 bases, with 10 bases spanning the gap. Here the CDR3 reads CASSPRVYNEQFF. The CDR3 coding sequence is TGTGCCAGCAGCCCTAGGGTATACAATGAGCAGTTCTTC.

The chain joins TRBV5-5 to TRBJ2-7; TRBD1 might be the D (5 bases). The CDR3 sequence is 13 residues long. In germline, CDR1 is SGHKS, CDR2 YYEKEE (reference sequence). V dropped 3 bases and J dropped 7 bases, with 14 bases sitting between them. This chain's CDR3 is CASSSGPSREQYF. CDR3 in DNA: TGTGCCAGCAGCTCAGGGCCCTCAAGGGAGCAGTACTTC.

The CDR3 region has the DNA TGTGCCAGCAACAAGCGGGGCACAGATACGCAGTATTTT. This translates into CASNKRGTDTQYF. The gene calls are TRBV7-2 and TRBJ2-3, with D possibly matching TRBD2 (6 bases). In germline, CDR1 is SGHTA, CDR2 FQGNSA. This CDR3 is built from 13 residues. V shed 7 bases and J shed 1 base, with 9 bases lying between them.

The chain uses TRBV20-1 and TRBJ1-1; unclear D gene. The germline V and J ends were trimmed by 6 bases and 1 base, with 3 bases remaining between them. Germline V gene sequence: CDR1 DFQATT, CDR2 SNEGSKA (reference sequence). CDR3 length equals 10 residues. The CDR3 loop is CSAQNTEAFF. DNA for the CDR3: TGCAGTGCCCAGAACACTGAAGCTTTCTTT.

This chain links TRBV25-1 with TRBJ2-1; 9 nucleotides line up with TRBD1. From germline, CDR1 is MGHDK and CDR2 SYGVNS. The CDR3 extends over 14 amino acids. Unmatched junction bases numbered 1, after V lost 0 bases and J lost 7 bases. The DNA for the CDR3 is TGTGCCAGCAGTGAATATGGGACAGGGAATGAGCAGTTCTTC. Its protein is CASSEYGTGNEQFF. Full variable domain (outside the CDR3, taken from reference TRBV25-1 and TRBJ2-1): EADIYQTPRYLVIGTGKKITLECSQTMGHDKMYWYQQDPGMELHLIHYSYGVNSTEKGDLSSESTVSRIRTEHFPLTLESARPSHTSQYLCASSEYGTGNEQFFGPGTRLTVL.

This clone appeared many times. The CDR3 here is CASSTQGRNQPQHF. For the CDR3, the DNA is TGTGCCAGTAGTACTCAGGGCCGCAATCAGCCCCAGCATTTT. The V and J genes are TRBV19 and TRBJ1-5, with D tentatively TRBD1 (5 bases). The CDR3 is 14 residues long. The V gene lost 4 bases and the J gene lost 2 bases, with 9 bases spanning the gap. CDR1 is LNHDA and CDR2 is SQIVND in the germline V gene (reference sequence).

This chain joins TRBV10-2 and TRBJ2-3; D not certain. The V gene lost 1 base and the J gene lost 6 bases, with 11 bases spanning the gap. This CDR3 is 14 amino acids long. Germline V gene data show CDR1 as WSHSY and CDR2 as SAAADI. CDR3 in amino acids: CASSEWVSWDTQYF. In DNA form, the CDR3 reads TGCGCCAGCAGTGAGTGGGTCTCCTGGGATACGCAGTATTTT.

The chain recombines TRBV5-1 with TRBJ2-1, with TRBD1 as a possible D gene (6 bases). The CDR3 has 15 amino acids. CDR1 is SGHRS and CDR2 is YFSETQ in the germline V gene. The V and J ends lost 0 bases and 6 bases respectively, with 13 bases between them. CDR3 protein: CASSLALGAFNEQFF. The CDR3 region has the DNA TGCGCCAGCAGCTTGGCCCTGGGGGCGTTCAATGAGCAGTTCTTC.

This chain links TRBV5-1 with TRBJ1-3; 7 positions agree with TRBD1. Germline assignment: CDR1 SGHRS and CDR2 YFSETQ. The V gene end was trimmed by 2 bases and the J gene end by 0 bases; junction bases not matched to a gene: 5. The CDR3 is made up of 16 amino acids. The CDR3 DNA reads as TGCGCCAGCAGCTTTCGACAGGGAGCCTCTGGAAACACCATATATTTT. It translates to CASSFRQGASGNTIYF.

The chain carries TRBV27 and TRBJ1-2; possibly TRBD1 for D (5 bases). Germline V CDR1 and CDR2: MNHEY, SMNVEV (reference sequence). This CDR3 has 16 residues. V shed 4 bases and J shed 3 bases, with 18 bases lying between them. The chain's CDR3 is CASSSLGSGRHYGYTF. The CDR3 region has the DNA TGTGCCAGCAGTTCGCTTGGGTCAGGGCGACACTATGGCTACACCTTC.

This chain's CDR3 is CASGGVSNQPQHF. In DNA, the CDR3 is TGTGCCTCAGGGGGGGTTAGCAATCAGCCCCAGCATTTT. The chain carries TRBV7-4 and TRBJ1-5; 7 bases map to TRBD1. This CDR3 has 13 residues. Trimming took 11 bases from V and 0 from J; bases not matched to a gene: 4. Germline CDR1 SGHVT, CDR2 SQSDAQ.

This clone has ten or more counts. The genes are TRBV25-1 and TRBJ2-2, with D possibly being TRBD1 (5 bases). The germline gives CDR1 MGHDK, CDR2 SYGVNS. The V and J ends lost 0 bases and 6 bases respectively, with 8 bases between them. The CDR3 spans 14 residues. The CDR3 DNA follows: TGTGCCAGCAGTGAATATATGGGGCCCGGGGAGCTGTTTTTT. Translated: CASSEYMGPGELFF.

DNA for the CDR3: TGCGCCAGCAGCCAAGGACAGGGCCCCGGTGGGGCCAACGTCCTGACTTTC. Protein sequence: CASSQGQGPGGANVLTF. This chain joins TRBV10-2 and TRBJ2-6; 8 nucleotides match TRBD1. The V gene's germline CDR1 is WSHSY and CDR2 SAAADI. The CDR3 loop spans 17 amino acids. V was clipped by 6 bases and J by 3 bases; unmatched bases: 10.

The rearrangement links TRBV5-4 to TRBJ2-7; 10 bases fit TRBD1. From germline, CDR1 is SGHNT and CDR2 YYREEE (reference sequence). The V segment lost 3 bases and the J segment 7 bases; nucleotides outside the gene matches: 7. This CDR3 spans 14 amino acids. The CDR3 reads CASSSGDRGREQYF. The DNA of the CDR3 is TGTGCCAGCAGCTCGGGGGACAGGGGAAGGGAGCAGTACTTC.

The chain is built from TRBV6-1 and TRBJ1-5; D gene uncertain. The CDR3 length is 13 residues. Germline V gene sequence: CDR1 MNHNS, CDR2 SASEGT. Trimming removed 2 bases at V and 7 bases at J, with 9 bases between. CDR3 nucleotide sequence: TGTGCCAGCAGTGAAAGCAGGTTACAGCCCCAGCATTTT. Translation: CASSESRLQPQHF.

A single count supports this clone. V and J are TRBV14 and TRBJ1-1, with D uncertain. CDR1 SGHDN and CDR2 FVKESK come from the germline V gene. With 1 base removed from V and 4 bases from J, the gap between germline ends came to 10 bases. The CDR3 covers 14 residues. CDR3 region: CASSQVFGVTEAFF. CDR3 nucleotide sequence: TGTGCCAGCAGCCAAGTTTTTGGCGTCACTGAAGCTTTCTTT.

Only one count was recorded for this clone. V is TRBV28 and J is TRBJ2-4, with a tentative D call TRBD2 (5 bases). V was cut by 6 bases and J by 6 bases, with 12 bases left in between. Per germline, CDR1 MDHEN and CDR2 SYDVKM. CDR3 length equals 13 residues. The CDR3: CASSTLVRNIQYF. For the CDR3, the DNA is TGTGCCAGCAGCACACTAGTTAGAAACATTCAGTACTTC. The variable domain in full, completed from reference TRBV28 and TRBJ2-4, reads DVKVTQSSRYLVKRTGEKVFLECVQDMDHENMFWYRQDPGLGLRLIYFSYDVKMKEKGDIPEGYSVSREKKERFSLILESASTNQTSMYLCASSTLVRNIQYFGAGTRLSVL.

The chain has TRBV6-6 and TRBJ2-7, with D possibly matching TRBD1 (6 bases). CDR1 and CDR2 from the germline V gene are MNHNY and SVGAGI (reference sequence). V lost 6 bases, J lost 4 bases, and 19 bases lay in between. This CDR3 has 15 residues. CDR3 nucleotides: TGTGCCAGCAGAAGGACAGCTGATGAGGCGTACGAGCAGTACTTC. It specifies CASRRTADEAYEQYF.